This record looks at one TCR beta chain sequence and its context. Its specificity is unknown. The beta constant-region primer was an equimolar mix of two oligonucleotides covering TRBC1 and TRBC2. Nested alpha and beta constant-region primers with the SP2 primer drove four PCR rounds on ligated cDNA. A single record per CDR3 protein comes from TCRdb applying MiXCR to the UMI-ligation and nested PCR reads. The table has 95,000 to 150,000 distinct CDR3 sequences, 36% seen once. This entry is derived from a study of naive and memory T cell subsets. Study results and caveats: Between naive and memory subsets, TCR abundance power law exponents differed.

Material for sequencing was central memory CD4+ T cells from blood. The receptor's source is a human donor in good health.

CDR3 in amino acids: CSVEARLGQPQHF. CDR3 DNA: TGCAGCGTTGAAGCCAGGTTGGGTCAGCCCCAGCATTTT. The chain couples TRBV29-1 to TRBJ1-5, with D hard to call. Trimming pared 1 base from V and 6 bases from J, leaving 10 bases between. This CDR3 is 13 amino acids long. Germline assignment: CDR1 SQVTM and CDR2 ANQGSEA.